This TCR beta chain emerged from a study of blood T cell repertoires in COVID-19. Background on the study: Samples came from the United States, Italy and Spain, spanning acute and convalescent COVID-19. PBMCs, B-cell-depleted T cells, or T cells were the source of the cDNA or gDNA that made up the material.

The germline gives CDR1 LNHDA, CDR2 SQIVND (reference sequence). With 5 bases clipped from V and 1 base from J, the junction kept 8 bases outside the gene matches. The CDR3 runs to 15 residues. As originally analysed: Amplified reference gene primers provided the basis for estimating nucleated cell counts. Method: immunoSEQ multiplex PCR; TCRdb's copy keeps in-frame clones and lacks some. V and J calls and clone size are those listed in that table; D and trimming were worked out from the DNA. This table holds more than 90,000 clones, roughly 85% found once. V gene TRBV19 combines with J gene TRBJ2-7; 7 bases map to TRBD2. This sequence originates from a woman in her seventies with active or convalescent COVID-19. Material for sequencing was peripheral blood. This chain's CDR3 is CASSLSLARSYEQYF. CDR3 DNA sequence: TGTGCCAGTAGTCTCTCACTAGCGAGGTCCTACGAGCAGTACTTC.